The 9 T cell receptor beta chains given below trace back to one sample, sequenced in a study of blood T cell repertoires in COVID-19. Method: immunoSEQ multiplex PCR; TCRdb's copy keeps in-frame clones and lacks some. The data contain tens of thousands of clones, 81% of them seen just once; the ten biggest clones take up about 45%. The sample was peripheral blood. The receptors here all came from a man older than 75 with acute or convalescent COVID-19.

The CDR3 region is CASGRGQNTGELFF. In DNA form, the CDR3 reads TGTGCCAGTGGCAGGGGGCAGAACACCGGGGAGCTGTTTTTT. V is TRBV19 and J is TRBJ2-2, with TRBD1 identical over 8 bases. The CDR3 totals 14 residues. The V gene end was trimmed by 8 bases and the J gene end by 1 base; junction bases not matched to a gene: 3. Germline CDR1 reads LNHDA; CDR2 reads SQIVND (reference sequence).

CDR3 protein: CASSQEGTGDQPQHF. The CDR3 coding sequence is TGCGCCAGCAGCCAAGAGGGGACAGGGGATCAGCCCCAGCATTTT. V usage is TRBV4-3 and J usage is TRBJ1-5; 10 bases align to TRBD1. Unmatched junction bases numbered 1, after V lost 0 bases and J lost 5 bases. The germline CDR1 and CDR2 sequences are LGHNA and YSLEER. The CDR3 sequence is 15 residues long.

The V gene is TRBV6-2 or TRBV6-3, the J gene TRBJ2-5, with D tentatively TRBD2 (6 bases). Trimming stripped 2 bases from V and 5 bases from J, with 12 bases between. This CDR3 is 14 amino acids long. The germline gives CDR1 MNHEY, CDR2 SVGEGT. Written as DNA, the CDR3 is TGTGCCAGCAGTTACGGGGACTCGCGGGAGACCCAGTACTTC. It yields the protein CASSYGDSRETQYF.

The CDR3 loop reads CASSLGTDRTGTSGRARNEQFF. The DNA for the CDR3 is TGCGCCAGCAGCTTGGGCACGGACAGGACCGGGACTAGCGGGAGGGCCCGTAATGAGCAGTTCTTC. V and J are TRBV5-1 and TRBJ2-1, with 16 bases matching TRBD2. The length of the CDR3 is 22 residues. The V gene's germline CDR1 is SGHRS and CDR2 YFSETQ. V dropped 0 bases and J dropped 7; count of bases not matched to a gene: 19.

The V and J genes are TRBV7-9 and TRBJ2-1, with 8 bases lining up with TRBD2. With 5 bases clipped from V and 3 bases from J, the junction kept 9 bases outside the gene matches. Per germline, CDR1 SEHNR and CDR2 FQNEAQ (reference sequence). The length of the CDR3 is 16 residues. The CDR3 is CASSTTSGRLYNEQFF. DNA of the CDR3: TGTGCCAGCAGCACTACGAGCGGGAGACTCTACAATGAGCAGTTCTTC.

The chain recombines TRBV14 with TRBJ1-1; possible D gene TRBD1, 5 bases. Germline V CDR1 and CDR2: SGHDN, FVKESK. V dropped 5 bases and J dropped 0 bases, with 13 bases sitting between them. The CDR3 is 15 residues long. The CDR3 here is CASSTYRTLNTEAFF. CDR3 bases: TGTGCCAGCAGCACTTACAGGACGCTGAACACTGAAGCTTTCTTT.

The sample holds a few counts of this clone. V gene TRBV4-1 combines with J gene TRBJ2-3, with 9 bases identical to TRBD2. Losses at the gene ends were 2 bases for V and 5 bases for J; bases not matched to a gene: 5. The CDR3 loop spans 15 amino acids. Germline values: CDR1 MGHRA, CDR2 YSYEKL. CDR3 coding DNA: TGCGCCAGCAGCCAATCTGGACTAGCGAAAGATACGCAGTATTTT. The encoded protein is CASSQSGLAKDTQYF.

This clone was counted a single time. The chain recombines TRBV7-3 with TRBJ2-1, with a tentative D call TRBD2 (5 bases). CDR3 size: 16 residues. V was cut by 2 bases and J by 10 bases, with 21 bases left in between. The germline gives CDR1 SGHTA, CDR2 FQGTGA. The chain's CDR3 is CASSLGLAGNGIEQFF. The CDR3 nucleotides read TGTGCCAGCAGCTTAGGGTTAGCCGGGAATGGGATAGAGCAGTTCTTC.

The rearrangement joins TRBV28 to TRBJ1-5; 7 bases agree with TRBD1. Trimming removed 2 bases from V and 9 bases from J; junction bases left unmatched: 7. There are 14 residues in the CDR3. Per germline, CDR1 MDHEN and CDR2 SYDVKM. CDR3 amino acids: CASSLQQGPRPQHF. DNA of the CDR3: TGTGCCAGCAGTTTACAACAGGGGCCAAGGCCCCAGCATTTT.